A single sample is the source of the 20 T cell receptor beta chains below, sequenced in a study of graft-versus-host responses after intestinal transplantation. Their antigens are not known. The table came from immunoSEQ multiplex PCR; TCRdb's copy has only in-frame clones and leaves some out. This sample yields around 89,000 clones, of which less than 95% are seen a single time; roughly 0.36% belongs to the top ten. This specimen consisted of unstimulated CD8+ T cells sorted from spleen or lymph node cells, obtained before transplant. Receptors originate from a human donor who was the organ donor for an intestinal transplant.

About this clone itself: This sample also contains other DNA sequences that code for the same CDR3. The V call is TRBV27, the J call TRBJ1-5; D is ambiguous. CDR3 length equals 14 residues. The germline V gene has CDR1 MNHEY and CDR2 SMNVEV (reference sequence). V shed 2 bases and J shed 0 bases, with 5 bases lying between them. The CDR3 DNA follows: TGTGCCAGCAGTTTAGGAGGTAGCAATCAGCCCCAGCATTTT. Translated, it gives CASSLGGSNQPQHF.

This sequence joins TRBV27 and TRBJ2-5; possibly TRBD1 for D (6 bases). This CDR3 has 20 residues. Germline CDR1 reads MNHEY; CDR2 reads SMNVEV (reference sequence). The V end was cut by 0 bases, the J end by 4 bases, with 27 bases between. DNA for the CDR3: TGTGCCAGCAGTTTATCGGCAGGGGATGCCACCCTGGGTGGGATAGAGACCCAGTACTTC. Protein: CASSLSAGDATLGGIETQYF.

The V call is TRBV11-2, the J call TRBJ1-1; tentatively, D is TRBD1 (5 bases). Trimming took 9 bases from V and 0 from J, leaving 14 bases between them. CDR1 is SGHAT, CDR2 FQNNGV, per germline. The CDR3 sequence is 14 residues long. DNA for the CDR3: TGTGCCAGTGGGGCCCTTCCAATGAACACTGAAGCTTTCTTT. Amino acids: CASGALPMNTEAFF.

This clone was observed once. CDR3 in amino acids: CASSYNGGAYEKLFF. CDR3 DNA: TGTGCCAGCAGTTATAATGGGGGCGCTTATGAAAAACTGTTTTTT. V gene TRBV27 combines with J gene TRBJ1-4, with D possibly TRBD1 on 6 matching bases. Germline values: CDR1 MNHEY, CDR2 SMNVEV (reference sequence). The CDR3 has 15 amino acids. V lost 4 bases to trimming and J lost 6 bases, with 15 bases between them.

Here the CDR3 reads CASSHEGALSGYTF. The CDR3 region has the DNA TGTGCCAGCAGCCACGAGGGGGCCCTTAGTGGCTACACCTTC. This chain joins TRBV16 and TRBJ1-2; 7 bases agree with TRBD1. This CDR3 is 14 amino acids long. Germline assignment: CDR1 KGHSY and CDR2 FQNENV. Trimming removed 3 bases from V and 7 bases from J; junction bases left unmatched: 8.

This clone was counted between two and nine times. The chain employs TRBV5-1 and TRBJ2-5, with 8 bases matching TRBD1. Germline CDR1 is SGHRS and CDR2 is YFSETQ. CDR3 length: 14 residues. V lost 4 bases and J lost 2; bases outside the gene matches: 4. CDR3 amino acids: CASSGWTGQETQYF. The CDR3 nucleotides are TGCGCCAGCAGCGGCTGGACAGGGCAAGAGACCCAGTACTTC.

This chain uses TRBV11-2 with TRBJ1-2, with TRBD1 matching over 10 bases. J gave up 3 bases and V 5 bases, and 9 bases lay outside the gene matches. The CDR3 has 16 residues. Looked up from germline, CDR1 is SGHAT and CDR2 is FQNNGV. In nucleotides, the CDR3 is TGTGCCAGCAGCCGAGACCCCGGGACAGGGGACTATGGCTACACCTTC. This encodes CASSRDPGTGDYGYTF.

This chain uses TRBV7-8 with TRBJ1-1, with 7 bases that match TRBD1. This CDR3 comprises 13 residues. J lost 11 bases, V lost 4 bases, and 10 bases had no gene match. The germline gives CDR1 SGHVS, CDR2 FQNEAQ. The chain's CDR3 is CASSSDRGLDAFF. The CDR3 bases are TGTGCCAGCAGCTCCGATAGGGGGCTTGATGCTTTCTTT.

The V call is TRBV7-2, the J call TRBJ2-3, with 11 nucleotides matching TRBD2. This CDR3 spans 16 amino acids. Germline trimming cut 2 bases from V and 6 bases from J; bases unmatched to any gene: 7. In germline, CDR1 is SGHTA, CDR2 FQGNSA. CDR3 nucleotides: TGTGCCAGCAGCTTACGTAGCGGGGGGGCCGTCGATACGCAGTATTTT. Amino acids: CASSLRSGGAVDTQYF.

J is TRBJ1-3 and V is TRBV4-2; possibly TRBD1 for D (5 bases). The ends were cut back, 5 bases at V and 2 bases at J, with 13 bases in the middle. CDR3 length: 15 residues. Germline CDR1 LGHNA, CDR2 YNFKEQ. CDR3 sequence (DNA): TGTGCCAGCAGCGATCAGGGTAACACTGGAAACACCATATATTTT. Translated, it gives CASSDQGNTGNTIYF.

The genes are TRBV6-1 and TRBJ1-5; maybe TRBD1 (5 bases). The germline V and J ends were trimmed by 1 base and 3 bases, with 22 bases remaining between them. This CDR3 has 19 amino acids. Germline lookup yields CDR1 MNHNS and CDR2 SASEGT. The CDR3 nucleotides are TGTGCCAGCAGTGAAGGGGGGATCGGTAGAGGAGGGGCCAATCAGCCCCAGCATTTT. This translates into CASSEGGIGRGGANQPQHF.

The chain joins TRBV2 to TRBJ2-7, with TRBD2 identical over 11 bases. CDR1 is SNHLY, CDR2 FYNNEI, per germline. J gave up 0 bases and V 6 bases, and 4 bases lay outside the gene matches. This CDR3 contains 15 residues. CDR3 sequence reads: CASRGLAASSYEQYF. The CDR3 nucleotides are TGTGCCAGCAGGGGACTAGCGGCGAGCTCCTACGAGCAGTACTTC.

For the CDR3, the DNA is TGTGCCAGCAGTGGCGGCATGAACACTGAAGCTTTCTTT. This encodes CASSGGMNTEAFF. The chain has TRBV25-1 and TRBJ1-1; D call uncertain. V gave up 4 bases and J gave up 0 bases, with 6 bases separating them. The CDR3 covers 13 residues. The germline V gene has CDR1 MGHDK and CDR2 SYGVNS.

The J gene is TRBJ1-2, the V gene TRBV7-8; TRBD1 might be the D (5 bases). Trimming left V 6 bases short and J 4 bases short, with 15 bases between. The CDR3 loop spans 14 amino acids. The germline V gene has CDR1 SGHVS and CDR2 FQNEAQ. Written as DNA, the CDR3 is TGTGCCAGCAGGGTTGCCGGGCAGGGCTATGGCTACACCTTC. This translates into CASRVAGQGYGYTF.

The chain combines TRBV28 with TRBJ2-1, with D hard to call. Trimming stripped 3 bases from V and 7 bases from J, with 13 bases between. Germline loops: CDR1 MDHEN, CDR2 SYDVKM. The length of the CDR3 is 14 residues. The chain's CDR3 is CASSFPAGRNEQFF. CDR3 sequence (DNA): TGTGCCAGCAGTTTCCCGGCAGGAAGAAATGAGCAGTTCTTC.

The chain carries TRBV11-2 and TRBJ2-3; tentatively, D is TRBD1 (6 bases). V dropped 3 bases and J dropped 3 bases, with 22 bases sitting between them. Germline V CDR1 and CDR2: SGHAT, FQNNGV. This CDR3 has 18 amino acids. The CDR3 DNA sequence: TGTGCCAGCAGCTTCTTACTCACAATCGGGACACTTACAGATACGCAGTATTTT. Encoded protein: CASSFLLTIGTLTDTQYF.

The rearrangement joins TRBV9 to TRBJ2-2; TRBD1 agrees at 8 bases. Germline V gene data show CDR1 as SGDLS and CDR2 as YYNGEE. Unmatched junction bases numbered 0, after V lost 4 bases and J lost 4 bases. The CDR3 sequence is 13 residues long. The CDR3 protein is CASSTGGTGELFF. In DNA form, the CDR3 reads TGTGCCAGCAGCACAGGGGGCACCGGGGAGCTGTTTTTT.

The V and J genes are TRBV11-2 and TRBJ1-1; tentatively, D is TRBD1 (6 bases). The CDR3 runs to 13 residues. The germline V gene has CDR1 SGHAT and CDR2 FQNNGV. The V and J ends lost 5 bases and 2 bases respectively, with 9 bases between them. The chain's CDR3 is CASSLTGNTEAFF. DNA for the CDR3: TGTGCCAGCAGCCTGACAGGTAACACTGAAGCTTTCTTT. The complete variable domain, with remaining parts taken from reference TRBV11-2 and TRBJ1-1, reads EAGVAQSPRYKIIEKRQSVAFWCNPISGHATLYWYQQILGQGPKLLIQFQNNGVVDDSQLPKDRFSAERLKGVDSTLKIQPAKLEDSAVYLCASSLTGNTEAFFGQGTRLTVV.

The chain combines TRBV7-9 with TRBJ2-5; D perhaps matches TRBD1 (6 bases). The V gene's germline CDR1 is SEHNR and CDR2 FQNEAQ (reference sequence). Deletions cut 1 base from V and 0 bases from J, with 15 bases between. The CDR3 extends over 17 amino acids. This CDR3 reads CASSLVSAGDHQETQYF. CDR3 DNA: TGTGCCAGCAGCTTAGTCTCAGCAGGGGACCACCAAGAGACCCAGTACTTC.

The rearrangement links TRBV9 to TRBJ1-2; D unclear. V was trimmed by 4 bases and J by 8 bases, leaving 21 bases between them. The CDR3 has 15 amino acids. CDR1 is SGDLS, CDR2 YYNGEE, per germline. The CDR3 DNA is TGTGCCAGCAGCCCTAAACCCGGACTAACTAGGGGCTACACCTTC. Encoded protein: CASSPKPGLTRGYTF.